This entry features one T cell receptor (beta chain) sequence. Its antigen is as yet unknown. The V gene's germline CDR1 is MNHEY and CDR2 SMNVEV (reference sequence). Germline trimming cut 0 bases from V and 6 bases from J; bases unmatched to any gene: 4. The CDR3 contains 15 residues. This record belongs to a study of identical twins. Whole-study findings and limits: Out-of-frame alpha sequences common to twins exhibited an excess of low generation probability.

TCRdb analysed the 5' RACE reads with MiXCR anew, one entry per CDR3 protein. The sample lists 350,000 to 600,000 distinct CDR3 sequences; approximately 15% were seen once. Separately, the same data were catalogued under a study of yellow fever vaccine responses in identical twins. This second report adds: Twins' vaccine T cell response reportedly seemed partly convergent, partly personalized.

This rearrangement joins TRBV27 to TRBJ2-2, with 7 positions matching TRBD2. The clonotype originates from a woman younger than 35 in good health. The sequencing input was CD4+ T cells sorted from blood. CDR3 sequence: CASSLSAGVAGELFF. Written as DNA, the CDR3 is TGTGCCAGCAGTTTATCGGCGGGGGTGGCCGGGGAGCTGTTTTTT.